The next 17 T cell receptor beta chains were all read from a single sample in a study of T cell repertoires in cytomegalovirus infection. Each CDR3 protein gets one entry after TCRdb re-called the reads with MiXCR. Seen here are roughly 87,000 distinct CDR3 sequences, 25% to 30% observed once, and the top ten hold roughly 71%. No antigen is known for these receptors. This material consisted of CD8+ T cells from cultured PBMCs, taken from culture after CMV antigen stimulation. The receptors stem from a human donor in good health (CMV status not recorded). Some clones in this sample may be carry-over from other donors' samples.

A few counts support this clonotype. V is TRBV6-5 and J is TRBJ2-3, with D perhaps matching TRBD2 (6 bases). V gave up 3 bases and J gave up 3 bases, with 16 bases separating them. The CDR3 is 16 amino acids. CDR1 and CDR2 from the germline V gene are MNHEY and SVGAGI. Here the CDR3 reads CASSYRGTPGTDTQYF. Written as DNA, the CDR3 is TGTGCCAGCAGTTATCGGGGGACGCCGGGGACAGATACGCAGTATTTT.

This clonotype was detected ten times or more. The CDR3 nucleotides read TGTGCCAGCAGTTCATGGGTAGCTAACTATGGCTACACCTTC. Its translation is CASSSWVANYGYTF. V is TRBV12-3 or TRBV12-4 and J is TRBJ1-2; D uncertain. This CDR3 region has 14 residues. Trimming took 4 bases from V and 0 from J, leaving 9 bases between them.

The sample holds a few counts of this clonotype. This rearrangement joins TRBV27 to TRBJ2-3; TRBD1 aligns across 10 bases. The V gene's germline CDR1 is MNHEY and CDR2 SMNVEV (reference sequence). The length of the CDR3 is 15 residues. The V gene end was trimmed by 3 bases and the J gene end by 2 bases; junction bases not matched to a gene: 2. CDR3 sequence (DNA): TGTGCCAGCAGTTTGGGGACAGGGGCCACAGATACGCAGTATTTT. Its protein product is CASSLGTGATDTQYF.

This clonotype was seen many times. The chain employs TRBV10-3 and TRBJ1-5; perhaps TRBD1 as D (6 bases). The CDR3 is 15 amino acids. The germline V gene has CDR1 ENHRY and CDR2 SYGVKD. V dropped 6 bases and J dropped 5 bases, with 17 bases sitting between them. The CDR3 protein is CAISPGDTLDQPQHF. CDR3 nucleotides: TGTGCCATCAGCCCAGGGGACACCCTTGATCAGCCCCAGCATTTT.

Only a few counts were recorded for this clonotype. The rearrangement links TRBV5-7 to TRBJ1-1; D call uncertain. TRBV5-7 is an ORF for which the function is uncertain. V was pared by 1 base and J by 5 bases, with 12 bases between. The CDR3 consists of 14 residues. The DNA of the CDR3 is TGTGCCAGCAGCTTGTGTCCAGGCGGGACTGAAGCTTTCTTT. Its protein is CASSLCPGGTEAFF.

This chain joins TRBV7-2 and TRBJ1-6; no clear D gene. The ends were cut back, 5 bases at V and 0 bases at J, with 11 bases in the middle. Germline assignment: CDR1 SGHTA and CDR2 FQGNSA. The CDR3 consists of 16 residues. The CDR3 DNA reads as TGTGCCAGCAGCCTACGAAAAAGCTCCTATAATTCACCCCTCCACTTT. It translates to CASSLRKSSYNSPLHF.

As DNA, the CDR3 is TGCAGTGCTAGGGAGGGTCAAGCGTGGAATGAAAAACTGTTTTTT. It translates to CSAREGQAWNEKLFF. V gene TRBV20-1 combines with J gene TRBJ1-4; no reliable D call. V was trimmed by 3 bases and J by 5 bases, leaving 16 bases between them. The CDR3 is 15 residues long. CDR1 is DFQATT and CDR2 is SNEGSKA in the germline V gene (reference sequence).

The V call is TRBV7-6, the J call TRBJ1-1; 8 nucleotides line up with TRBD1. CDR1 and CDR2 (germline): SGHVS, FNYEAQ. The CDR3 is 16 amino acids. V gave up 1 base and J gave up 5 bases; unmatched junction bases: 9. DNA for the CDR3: TGTGCCAGCAGCTTAGTTCGGGCAGGGGGCTGGACTGAAGCTTTCTTT. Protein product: CASSLVRAGGWTEAFF.

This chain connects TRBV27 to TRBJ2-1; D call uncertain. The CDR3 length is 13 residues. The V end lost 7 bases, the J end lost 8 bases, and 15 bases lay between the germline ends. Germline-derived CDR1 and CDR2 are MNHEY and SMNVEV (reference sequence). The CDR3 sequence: CASKERVFYEQFF. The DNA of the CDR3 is TGTGCCAGCAAGGAGAGAGTCTTCTATGAGCAGTTCTTC.

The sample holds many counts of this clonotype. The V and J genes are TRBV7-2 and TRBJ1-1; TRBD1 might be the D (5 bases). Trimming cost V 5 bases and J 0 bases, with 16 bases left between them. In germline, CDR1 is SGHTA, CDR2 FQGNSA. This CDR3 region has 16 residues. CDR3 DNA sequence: TGTGCCAGCAGCCTGTTGGGGGGGACTATGAACACTGAAGCTTTCTTT. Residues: CASSLLGGTMNTEAFF.

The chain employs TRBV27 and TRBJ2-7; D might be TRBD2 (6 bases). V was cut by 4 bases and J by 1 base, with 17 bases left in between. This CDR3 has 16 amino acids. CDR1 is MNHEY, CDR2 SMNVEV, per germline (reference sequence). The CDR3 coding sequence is TGTGCCAGCAGTTCAAGCCCCGGGGGTAGGTCCTACGAGCAGTACTTC. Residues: CASSSSPGGRSYEQYF.

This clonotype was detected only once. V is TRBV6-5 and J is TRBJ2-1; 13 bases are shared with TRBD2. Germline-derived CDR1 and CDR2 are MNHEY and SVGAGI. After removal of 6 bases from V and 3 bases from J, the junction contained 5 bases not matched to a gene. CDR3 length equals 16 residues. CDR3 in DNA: TGTGCCAGCAGACCGACTAGCGGGGGGTTCTACAATGAGCAGTTCTTC. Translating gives CASRPTSGGFYNEQFF.

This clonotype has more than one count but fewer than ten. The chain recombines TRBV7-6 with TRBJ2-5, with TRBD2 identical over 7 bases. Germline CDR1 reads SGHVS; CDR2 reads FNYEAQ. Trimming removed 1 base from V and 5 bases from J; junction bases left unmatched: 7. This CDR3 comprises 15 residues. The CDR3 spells CASSLEWGGYETQYF. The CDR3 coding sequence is TGTGCCAGCAGCTTAGAGTGGGGGGGGTACGAGACCCAGTACTTC.

The DNA of the CDR3 is TGTGCCAGCACCGCAAGCGGGGGGGCCCTAGAGACCCAGTACTTC. This codes for CASTASGGALETQYF. The chain has TRBV7-7 and TRBJ2-5; the match to TRBD2 covers 10 bases. The CDR3 extends over 15 amino acids. From germline, CDR1 is SSHAT and CDR2 FNYEAQ (reference sequence). J gave up 4 bases and V 7 bases, and 9 bases lay outside the gene matches.

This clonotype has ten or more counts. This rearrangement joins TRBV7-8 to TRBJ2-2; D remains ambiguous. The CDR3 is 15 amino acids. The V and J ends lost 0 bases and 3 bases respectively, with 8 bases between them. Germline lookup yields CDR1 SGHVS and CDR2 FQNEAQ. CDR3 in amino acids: CASSLAVSDTGELFF. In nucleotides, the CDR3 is TGTGCCAGCAGCTTAGCGGTGTCCGACACCGGGGAGCTGTTTTTT.

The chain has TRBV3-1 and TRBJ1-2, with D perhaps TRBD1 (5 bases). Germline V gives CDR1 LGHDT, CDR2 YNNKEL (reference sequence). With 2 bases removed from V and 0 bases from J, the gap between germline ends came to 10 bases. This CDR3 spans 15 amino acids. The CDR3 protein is CASSQLSGSNYGYTF. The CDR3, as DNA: TGTGCCAGCAGCCAATTGTCAGGGTCTAACTATGGCTACACCTTC.

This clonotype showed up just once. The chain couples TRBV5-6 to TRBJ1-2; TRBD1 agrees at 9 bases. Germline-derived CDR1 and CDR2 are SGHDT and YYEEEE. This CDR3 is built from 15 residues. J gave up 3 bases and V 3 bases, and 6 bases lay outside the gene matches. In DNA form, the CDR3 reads TGTGCCAGCAGCTCGGGGGACAGGGACCACTATGGCTACACCTTC. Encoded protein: CASSSGDRDHYGYTF. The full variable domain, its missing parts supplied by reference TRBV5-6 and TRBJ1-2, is DAGVTQSPTHLIKTRGQQVTLRCSPKSGHDTVSWYQQALGQGPQFIFQYYEEEERQRGNFPDRFSGHQFPNYSSELNVNALLLGDSALYLCASSSGDRDHYGYTFGSGTRLTVV.